This T cell receptor beta chain is from a study of cytomegalovirus exposure and HLA in healthy donors. Points from the study as a whole: It was only CMV serostatus that was available as immune exposure information. Indistinguishable V segments, including TRBV6-2 and TRBV6-3, were excluded.

Remarks on this clone: Its target is unknown.

The CDR3 has 16 residues. The ends lost 1 base at V and 1 base at J; junction bases unmatched: 6. Germline V gene sequence: CDR1 SEHNR, CDR2 FQNEAQ (reference sequence). PCR used 60 Vbeta primers and 13 Jbeta primers. Generated by immunoSEQ multiplex PCR, the TCRdb table keeps only in-frame clones and is missing some. This table holds roughly 120,000 clones, about 81% found once. The clonotype originates from a woman aged 40 to 50 in good health and CMV-seropositive. The sequencing input was PBMCs. The chain joins TRBV7-9 to TRBJ1-1, with 7 bases matching TRBD1. This CDR3 is CASSLGYRGQNTEAFF. The CDR3 DNA sequence: TGTGCCAGCAGCTTAGGATACAGGGGCCAGAACACTGAAGCTTTCTTT.